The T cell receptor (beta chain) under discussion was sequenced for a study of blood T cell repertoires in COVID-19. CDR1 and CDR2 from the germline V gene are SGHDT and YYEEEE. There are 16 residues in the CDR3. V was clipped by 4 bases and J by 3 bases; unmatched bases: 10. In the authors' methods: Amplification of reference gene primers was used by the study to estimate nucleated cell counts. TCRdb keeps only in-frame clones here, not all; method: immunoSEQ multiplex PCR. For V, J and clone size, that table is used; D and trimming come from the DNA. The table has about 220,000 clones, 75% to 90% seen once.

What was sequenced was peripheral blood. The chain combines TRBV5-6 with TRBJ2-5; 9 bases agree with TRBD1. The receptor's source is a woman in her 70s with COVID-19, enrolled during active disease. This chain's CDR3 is CASSQSRQGGKETQYF. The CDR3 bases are TGTGCCAGCAGCCAGAGTAGACAGGGGGGTAAAGAGACCCAGTACTTC. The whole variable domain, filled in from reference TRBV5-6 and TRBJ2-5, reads DAGVTQSPTHLIKTRGQQVTLRCSPKSGHDTVSWYQQALGQGPQFIFQYYEEEERQRGNFPDRFSGHQFPNYSSELNVNALLLGDSALYLCASSQSRQGGKETQYFGPGTRLLVL.